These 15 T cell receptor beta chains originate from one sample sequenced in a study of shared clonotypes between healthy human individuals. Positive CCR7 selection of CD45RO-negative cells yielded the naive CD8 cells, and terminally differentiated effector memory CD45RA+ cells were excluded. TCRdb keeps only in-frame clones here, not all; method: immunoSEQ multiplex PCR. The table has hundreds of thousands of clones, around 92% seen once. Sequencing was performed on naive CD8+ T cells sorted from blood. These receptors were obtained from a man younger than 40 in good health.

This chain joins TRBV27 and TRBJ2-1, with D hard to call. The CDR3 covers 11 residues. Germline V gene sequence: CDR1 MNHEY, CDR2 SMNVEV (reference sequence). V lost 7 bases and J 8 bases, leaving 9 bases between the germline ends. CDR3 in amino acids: CASKTSDEQFF. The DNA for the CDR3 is TGTGCCAGCAAAACCTCGGATGAGCAGTTCTTC.

The CDR3 DNA follows: TGTGCCAGCAGCGTAGTCGCGGGGGCGCGGGGGGCCAACGTCCTGACTTTC. It translates to CASSVVAGARGANVLTF. The chain links TRBV9 to TRBJ2-6; D possibly corresponds to TRBD2 (7 bases). CDR1 and CDR2 (germline): SGDLS, YYNGEE. This CDR3 contains 17 residues. The V and J ends lost 0 bases and 4 bases respectively, with 14 bases between them.

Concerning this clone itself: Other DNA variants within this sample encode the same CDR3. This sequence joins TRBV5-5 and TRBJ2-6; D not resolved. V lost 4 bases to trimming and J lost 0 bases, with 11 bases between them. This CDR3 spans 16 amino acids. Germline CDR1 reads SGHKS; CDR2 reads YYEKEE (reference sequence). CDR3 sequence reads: CASSVGRFSGANVLTF. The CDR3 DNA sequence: TGTGCCAGCAGCGTAGGACGGTTCTCTGGGGCCAACGTCCTGACTTTC.

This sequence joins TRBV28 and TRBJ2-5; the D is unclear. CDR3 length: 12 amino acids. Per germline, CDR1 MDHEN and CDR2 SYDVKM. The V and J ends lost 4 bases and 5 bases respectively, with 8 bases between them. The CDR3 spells CASSSEVETQYF. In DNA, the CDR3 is TGTGCCAGCAGTTCTGAAGTGGAGACCCAGTACTTC.

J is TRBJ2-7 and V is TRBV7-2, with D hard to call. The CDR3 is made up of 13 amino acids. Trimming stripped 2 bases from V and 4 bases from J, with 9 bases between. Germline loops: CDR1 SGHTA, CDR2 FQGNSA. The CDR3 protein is CASSLLGIYEQYF. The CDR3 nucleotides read TGTGCCAGCAGCTTACTTGGGATTTACGAGCAGTACTTC.

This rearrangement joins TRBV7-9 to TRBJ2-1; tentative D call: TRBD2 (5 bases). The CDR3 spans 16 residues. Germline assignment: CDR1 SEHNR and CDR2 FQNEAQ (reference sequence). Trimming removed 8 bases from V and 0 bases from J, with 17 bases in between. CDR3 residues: CASASQRISSYNEQFF. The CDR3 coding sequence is TGTGCCAGCGCTAGCCAAAGAATAAGCTCCTACAATGAGCAGTTCTTC.

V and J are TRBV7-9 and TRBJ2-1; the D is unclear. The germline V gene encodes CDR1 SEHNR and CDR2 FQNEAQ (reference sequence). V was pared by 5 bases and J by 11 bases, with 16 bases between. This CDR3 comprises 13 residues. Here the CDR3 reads CASSPDTPPQQFF. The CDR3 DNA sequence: TGTGCCAGCAGCCCAGACACACCCCCCCAGCAGTTCTTC.

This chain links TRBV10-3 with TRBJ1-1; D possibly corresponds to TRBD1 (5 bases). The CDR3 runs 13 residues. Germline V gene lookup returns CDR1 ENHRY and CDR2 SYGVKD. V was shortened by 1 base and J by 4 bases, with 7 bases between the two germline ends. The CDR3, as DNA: TGTGCCATCAGTGAGTTGGGGGGCACTGAAGCTTTCTTT. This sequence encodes CAISELGGTEAFF.

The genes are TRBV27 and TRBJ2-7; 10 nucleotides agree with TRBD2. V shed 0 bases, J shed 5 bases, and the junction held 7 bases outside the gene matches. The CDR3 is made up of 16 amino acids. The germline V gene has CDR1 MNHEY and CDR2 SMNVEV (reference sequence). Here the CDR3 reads CASSLSPLAGANEQYF. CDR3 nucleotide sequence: TGTGCCAGCAGTTTATCCCCGCTAGCGGGAGCTAACGAGCAGTACTTC.

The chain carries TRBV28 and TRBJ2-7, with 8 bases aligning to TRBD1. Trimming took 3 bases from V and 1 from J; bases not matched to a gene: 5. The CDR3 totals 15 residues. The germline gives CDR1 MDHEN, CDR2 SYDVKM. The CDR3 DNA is TGTGCCAGCAGTTTGGGACAGGAGTTTTCCTACGAGCAGTACTTC. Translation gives CASSLGQEFSYEQYF.

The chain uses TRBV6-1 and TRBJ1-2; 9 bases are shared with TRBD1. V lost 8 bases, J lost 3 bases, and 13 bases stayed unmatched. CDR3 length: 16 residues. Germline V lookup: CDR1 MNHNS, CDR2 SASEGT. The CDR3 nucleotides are TGTGCCAGCTGGGAAGAACAGGGGGCTTTTGACTATGGCTACACCTTC. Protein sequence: CASWEEQGAFDYGYTF.

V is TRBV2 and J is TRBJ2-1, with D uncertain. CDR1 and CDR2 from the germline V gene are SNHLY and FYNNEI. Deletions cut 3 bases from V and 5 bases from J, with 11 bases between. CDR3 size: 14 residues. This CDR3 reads CASSDERENNEQFF. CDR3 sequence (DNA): TGTGCCAGCAGTGACGAGCGAGAGAACAATGAGCAGTTCTTC.

The CDR3 spells CASSLLTSGIYEQYF. DNA for the CDR3: TGTGCCAGCAGTTTGCTTACTAGCGGAATTTACGAGCAGTACTTC. This chain uses TRBV27 with TRBJ2-7, with 8 bases fitting TRBD2. The V gene end was trimmed by 3 bases and the J gene end by 4 bases; junction bases not matched to a gene: 8. The CDR3 has 15 amino acids. CDR1 MNHEY and CDR2 SMNVEV come from the germline V gene (reference sequence).

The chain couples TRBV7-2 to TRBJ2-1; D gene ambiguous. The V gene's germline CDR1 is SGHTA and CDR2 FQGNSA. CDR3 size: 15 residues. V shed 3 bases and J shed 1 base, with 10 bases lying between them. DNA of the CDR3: TGTGCCAGCAGCTTTGGTAGAACGTCCTACAATGAGCAGTTCTTC. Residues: CASSFGRTSYNEQFF. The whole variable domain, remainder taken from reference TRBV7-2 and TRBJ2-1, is GAGVSQSPSNKVTEKGKDVELRCDPISGHTALYWYRQSLGQGLEFLIYFQGNSAPDKSGLPSDRFSAERTGGSVSTLTIQRTQQEDSAVYLCASSFGRTSYNEQFFGPGTRLTVL.

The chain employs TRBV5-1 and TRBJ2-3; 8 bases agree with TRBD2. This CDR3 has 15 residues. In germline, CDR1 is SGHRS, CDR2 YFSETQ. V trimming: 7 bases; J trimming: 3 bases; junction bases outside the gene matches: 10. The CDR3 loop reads CASGGGLAETDTQYF. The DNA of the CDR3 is TGCGCCAGCGGAGGCGGACTAGCAGAGACAGATACGCAGTATTTT.